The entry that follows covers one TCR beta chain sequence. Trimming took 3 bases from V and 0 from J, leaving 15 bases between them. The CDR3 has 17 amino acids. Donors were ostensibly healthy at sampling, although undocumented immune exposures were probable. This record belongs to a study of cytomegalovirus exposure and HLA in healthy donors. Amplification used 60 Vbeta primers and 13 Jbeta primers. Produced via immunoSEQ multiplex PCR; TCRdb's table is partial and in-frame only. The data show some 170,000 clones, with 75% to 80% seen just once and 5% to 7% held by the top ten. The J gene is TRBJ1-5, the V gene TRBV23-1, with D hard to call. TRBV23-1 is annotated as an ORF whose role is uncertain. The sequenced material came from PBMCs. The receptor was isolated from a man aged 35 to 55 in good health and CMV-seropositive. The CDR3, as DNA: TGCGCCAGCAGTCAGGCGGGAGCGCTCCATAGCAATCAGCCCCAGCATTTT. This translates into CASSQAGALHSNQPQHF.